This T cell receptor (beta chain) appears in the sequencing data of a study of control samples from healthy donors and cancer patients. The assay was immunoSEQ multiplex PCR, and TCRdb's table has in-frame clones only and misses some. This sample has roughly 180,000 clones, with 94% found just once. Germline-derived CDR1 and CDR2 are SNHLY and FYNNEI. Deletions cut 9 bases from V and 0 bases from J, with 9 bases between. CDR3 length: 13 amino acids. The chain has TRBV2 and TRBJ2-1, with D tentatively TRBD2 (5 bases). This clonotype was sampled from a woman aged 18-30 years in good health. The source material was blood. The CDR3 loop reads CARRATSYNEQFF. The CDR3 DNA is TGTGCCAGGCGGGCGACCTCCTACAATGAGCAGTTCTTC.